Below, 22 T cell receptor beta chains from the same sample are listed, as sequenced in a study of PD-L1 blockade in urothelial cancer. Indicated time point: pretreatment peripheral blood. Profiled with immunoSEQ multiplex PCR; TCRdb holds only in-frame clones, not every one. The table includes roughly 87,000 clones, roughly 90% detected once. The specimen comprised PBMCs, sampled around atezolizumab (anti-PD-L1) treatment. These receptors were obtained from an elderly woman with urothelial cancer.

J is TRBJ1-4 and V is TRBV27; D perhaps matches TRBD1 (5 bases). The CDR3 covers 17 residues. V was clipped by 3 bases and J by 0 bases, with 14 bases between them. Germline assignment: CDR1 MNHEY and CDR2 SMNVEV (reference sequence). For the CDR3, the DNA is TGTGCCAGCAGTTTCGCGCGGGGGATCGCAACTAATGAAAAACTGTTTTTT. Residues: CASSFARGIATNEKLFF.

The DNA of the CDR3 is TGCAGCGTTGGGGGGGGACTAGCGGCAGATTCCTACGAGCAGTACTTC. Translated: CSVGGGLAADSYEQYF. The rearrangement joins TRBV29-1 to TRBJ2-7; 11 positions match TRBD2. Germline assignment: CDR1 SQVTM and CDR2 ANQGSEA. J lost 1 base, V lost 4 bases, and 9 bases had no gene match. The CDR3 is 16 amino acids.

V gene TRBV6-4 combines with J gene TRBJ2-7; TRBD2 matches at 14 bases. The CDR3 contains 20 residues. V dropped 2 bases and J dropped 5; count of bases not matched to a gene: 17. Germline values: CDR1 MRHNA, CDR2 SNTAGT. CDR3 sequence (DNA): TGTGCCAGCAGTGACCCCGATCCGACTAGCGGGAGGGCCCCTAGGGACGAGCAGTACTTC. Translated, it gives CASSDPDPTSGRAPRDEQYF.

This clone appeared once. The rearrangement links TRBV18 to TRBJ1-1, with 11 bases matching TRBD1. This CDR3 region has 16 residues. V shed 3 bases, J shed 7 bases, and the junction held 10 bases outside the gene matches. CDR1 and CDR2 from the germline V gene are KGHSH and LQKENI. The CDR3 here is CASSPPGQGGSGEAFF. The DNA for the CDR3 is TGTGCCAGCTCACCGCCGGGACAGGGGGGATCAGGTGAAGCTTTCTTT.

CDR3 residues: CASSPNRGRETQYF. CDR3 bases: TGTGCCAGCAGCCCGAACAGGGGGAGAGAGACCCAGTACTTC. The V and J genes are TRBV7-8 and TRBJ2-5; TRBD1 matches at 8 bases. Losses at the gene ends were 5 bases for V and 4 bases for J; bases not matched to a gene: 6. The CDR3 covers 14 residues. The germline gives CDR1 SGHVS, CDR2 FQNEAQ.

This rearrangement joins TRBV2 to TRBJ2-1; 9 bases fit TRBD2. The junction had 14 bases not matched to a gene; V was cut back by 6 bases and J by 8 bases. Germline CDR1 is SNHLY and CDR2 is FYNNEI. The CDR3 consists of 16 residues. The CDR3 loop is CASRTGGRAGGDEQFF. The CDR3 DNA sequence: TGTGCCAGCAGGACTGGCGGGAGGGCCGGAGGGGATGAGCAGTTCTTC.

This clone is a singleton in its sample. V and J are TRBV9 and TRBJ1-1; D is ambiguous. CDR1 is SGDLS and CDR2 is YYNGEE in the germline V gene. This CDR3 contains 17 residues. The V gene lost 4 bases and the J gene lost 3 bases, with 22 bases spanning the gap. The CDR3 loop reads CASSPMADARLDTEAFF. CDR3 DNA: TGTGCCAGCAGCCCCATGGCAGATGCGAGACTGGACACTGAAGCTTTCTTT.

This clone is a singleton in its sample. The V and J genes are TRBV5-4 and TRBJ2-2; D remains unclear. Germline V gene sequence: CDR1 SGHNT, CDR2 YYREEE (reference sequence). This CDR3 is 16 amino acids long. V was pared by 0 bases and J by 5 bases, with 14 bases between. CDR3: CASSLGPGSFTGELFF. Here the CDR3 DNA reads TGTGCCAGCAGCTTGGGACCAGGCAGCTTTACCGGGGAGCTGTTTTTT. The full variable domain, rest sourced from reference TRBV5-4 and TRBJ2-2, is ETGVTQSPTHLIKTRGQQVTLRCSSQSGHNTVSWYQQALGQGPQFIFQYYREEENGRGNFPPRFSGLQFPNYSSELNVNALELDDSALYLCASSLGPGSFTGELFFGEGSRLTVL.

This clone was seen once. The chain is built from TRBV5-1 and TRBJ2-1; tentative D call: TRBD1 (5 bases). Looked up from germline, CDR1 is SGHRS and CDR2 is YFSETQ. This CDR3 has 15 residues. V lost 4 bases and J lost 6, with 17 bases in between. The DNA of the CDR3 is TGCGCCAGCAGCAAGGGGCACCGGGCCCCCAATGAGCAGTTCTTC. Protein: CASSKGHRAPNEQFF.

V and J are TRBV19 and TRBJ2-7; D uncertain. The germline V gene has CDR1 LNHDA and CDR2 SQIVND (reference sequence). Trimming took 10 bases from V and 0 from J, leaving 13 bases between them. The CDR3 extends over 13 amino acids. In DNA, the CDR3 is TGTGCCACCGCCGGGTGGAGCTCCTACGAGCAGTACTTC. It specifies CATAGWSSYEQYF.

This clone is a singleton in its sample. The chain recombines TRBV4-1 with TRBJ1-5; 8 bases agree with TRBD1. This CDR3 spans 14 amino acids. Germline loops: CDR1 MGHRA, CDR2 YSYEKL. V lost 3 bases, J lost 5 bases, and 3 bases stayed unmatched. CDR3 nucleotides: TGCGCCAGCAGCCAGGTACAGGGGGATCAGCCCCAGCATTTT. As protein: CASSQVQGDQPQHF.

This chain links TRBV7-6 with TRBJ2-7; 11 nucleotides line up with TRBD2. This CDR3 has 19 residues. CDR1 and CDR2 (germline): SGHVS, FNYEAQ. V was clipped by 5 bases and J by 1 base; unmatched bases: 16. CDR3 region: CASSASGLVGTSGSYEQYF. CDR3 bases: TGTGCCAGCAGCGCCTCTGGGTTAGTGGGGACTAGCGGTTCCTACGAGCAGTACTTC.

The chain couples TRBV19 to TRBJ2-5, with unresolved D. Between the trimmed V and J ends, which lost 6 bases and 1 base, there was a span of 18 bases. The CDR3 extends over 16 amino acids. Germline V lookup: CDR1 LNHDA, CDR2 SQIVND (reference sequence). The DNA of the CDR3 is TGTGCCAGTAGGGATCGCGGCAGTACCGCCCAAGAGACCCAGTACTTC. Protein sequence: CASRDRGSTAQETQYF.

The chain joins TRBV5-4 to TRBJ2-3, with 10 nucleotides matching TRBD2. After removal of 0 bases from V and 0 bases from J, the junction contained 10 bases not matched to a gene. This CDR3 region has 19 residues. CDR1 and CDR2 from the germline V gene are SGHNT and YYREEE (reference sequence). The DNA of the CDR3 is TGTGCCAGCAGCTTGGGGGCCACTAGCGGGGCCTCTAGCACAGATACGCAGTATTTT. Encoded protein: CASSLGATSGASSTDTQYF.

The chain is built from TRBV11-3 and TRBJ2-2; 11 bases are a match to TRBD2. There are 17 residues in the CDR3. The V gene's germline CDR1 is SGHNT and CDR2 YENEEA. The V gene end was trimmed by 0 bases and the J gene end by 5 bases; junction bases not matched to a gene: 5. CDR3 loop: CASSLETSGRGTGELFF. The CDR3 coding sequence is TGTGCCAGCAGCTTAGAAACTAGCGGGAGAGGGACCGGGGAGCTGTTTTTT.

The count of this clone is one. CDR3 residues: CASSLGTGSDEQYF. Written as DNA, the CDR3 is TGTGCCAGCAGCTTGGGTACCGGGAGCGACGAGCAGTACTTC. The rearrangement joins TRBV11-3 to TRBJ2-7; perhaps TRBD2 as D (6 bases). Germline V CDR1 and CDR2: SGHNT, YENEEA. The CDR3 is 14 residues long. Trimming shortened V by 3 bases and J by 5 bases, and 14 bases separated the two germline ends.

The CDR3 reads CASSLAPGQRIYGYTF. CDR3 nucleotide sequence: TGCGCCAGCAGCTTGGCCCCGGGACAGCGAATATATGGCTACACCTTC. The V call is TRBV5-1, the J call TRBJ1-2, with TRBD1 identical over 7 bases. The CDR3 loop spans 16 amino acids. From germline, CDR1 is SGHRS and CDR2 YFSETQ. Losses at the gene ends were 0 bases for V and 5 bases for J; bases not matched to a gene: 10.

V gene TRBV5-4 combines with J gene TRBJ2-2, with 10 bases matching TRBD1. The trim removed 3 bases at V and 4 bases at J, leaving 3 bases unmatched. This CDR3 contains 15 residues. The germline V gene encodes CDR1 SGHNT and CDR2 YYREEE (reference sequence). CDR3 bases: TGTGCCAGCAGCTGGGACAGGGGAACCACCGGGGAGCTGTTTTTT. As protein: CASSWDRGTTGELFF.

The chain combines TRBV27 with TRBJ2-5; 11 bases match TRBD2. The ends lost 5 bases at V and 5 bases at J; junction bases unmatched: 13. Germline V gives CDR1 MNHEY, CDR2 SMNVEV (reference sequence). CDR3 size: 17 residues. The CDR3 sequence is CASSTRTTSGAVETQYF. Written as DNA, the CDR3 is TGTGCCAGCAGTACAAGAACGACTAGCGGGGCAGTCGAGACCCAGTACTTC.

The gene calls are TRBV5-8 and TRBJ1-1; D is perhaps TRBD1 (5 bases). Germline values: CDR1 SGHTS, CDR2 YDEGEE. Trimming stripped 0 bases from V and 7 bases from J, with 13 bases between. The CDR3 is 14 amino acids. The CDR3 DNA follows: TGTGCCAGCAGCTTGGAGGCGGATAGGGGTGAAGCTTTCTTT. Translated: CASSLEADRGEAFF.

The CDR3 is CASREVTGVNYGYTF. The CDR3 bases are TGCGCCAGCAGGGAGGTGACAGGGGTTAACTATGGCTACACCTTC. This chain links TRBV5-1 with TRBJ1-2, with 8 bases identical to TRBD1. The germline CDR1 and CDR2 sequences are SGHRS and YFSETQ. This CDR3 is 15 amino acids long. V lost 5 bases, J lost 1 base, and 7 bases stayed unmatched.

The chain joins TRBV27 to TRBJ2-2; a weak D match, TRBD1 (5 bases). The germline gives CDR1 MNHEY, CDR2 SMNVEV (reference sequence). The CDR3 is made up of 13 amino acids. The V gene lost 4 bases and the J gene lost 4 bases, with 7 bases spanning the gap. The CDR3 DNA follows: TGTGCCAGCAGTTGGGGCATCACCGGGGAGCTGTTTTTT. Encoded protein: CASSWGITGELFF.